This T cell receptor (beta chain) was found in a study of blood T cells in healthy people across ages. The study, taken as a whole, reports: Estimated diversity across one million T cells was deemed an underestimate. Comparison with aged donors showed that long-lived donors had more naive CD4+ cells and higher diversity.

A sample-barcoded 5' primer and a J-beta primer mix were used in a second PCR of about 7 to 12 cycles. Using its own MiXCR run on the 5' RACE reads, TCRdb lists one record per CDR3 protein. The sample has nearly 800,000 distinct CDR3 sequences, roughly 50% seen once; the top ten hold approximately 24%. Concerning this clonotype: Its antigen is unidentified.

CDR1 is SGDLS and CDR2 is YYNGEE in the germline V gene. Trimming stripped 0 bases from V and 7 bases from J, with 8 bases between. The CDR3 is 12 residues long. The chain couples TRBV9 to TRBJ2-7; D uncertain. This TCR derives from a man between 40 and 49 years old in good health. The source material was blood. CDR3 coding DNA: TGTGCCAGCAGCGTAGCGGCCCATGAGCAGTACTTC. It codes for CASSVAAHEQYF.